This T cell receptor beta chain was identified during a study of T cells in Graves' hyperthyroidism and ophthalmopathy. Germline loops: CDR1 SEHNR, CDR2 FQNEAQ (reference sequence). This CDR3 contains 13 residues. V was pared by 1 base and J by 6 bases, with 10 bases between. This clonotype has just a few counts. What it binds is unknown. Overall study findings and caveats: Ophthalmopathy onset followed model prediction by a median about 6.9 months. A 13 V-J signature model discriminated ophthalmopathy versus stable hyperthyroidism.

RNA transcripts yielded amplified TCR beta CDR3 regions. RT-PCR in the first round (using the HTBI primer set) targeted the TCR CDR3. TCRdb itself ran the multiplex PCR reads through MiXCR, one entry per CDR3 protein. The data show 500,000 to 550,000 distinct CDR3 sequences, 15% to 20% seen once. Based on clinical symptoms, serum thyroxine and TRAb, thyroid ultrasound and orbital computed tomography, diagnoses were reached. Out of approximately 9.9 ml of fresh peripheral blood came the PBMCs. This clonotype was obtained from a man aged 35 to 55 with Graves' ophthalmopathy. Sequenced material: blood. The rearrangement links TRBV7-9 to TRBJ2-7; D is unresolved. In nucleotides, the CDR3 is TGTGCCAGCAGCTTAGATTGGGGAAGCGAGCAGTACTTC. It translates to CASSLDWGSEQYF.